This TCR beta chain emerged from a study of blood T cell repertoires in COVID-19. Background on the study: Samples of COVID-19 (acute and convalescent) were obtained from the United States, Italy and Spain.

In the original processing: Amplifying reference gene primers gave estimates of nucleated cell counts. Sequenced by immunoSEQ multiplex PCR; TCRdb stores in-frame clones only, minus some. V, J and clone size are taken as reported in that table, and D and trimming were inferred from the DNA itself. Among a few hundred thousand clones listed, roughly 86% were seen once. Germline V gene sequence: CDR1 ENHRY, CDR2 SYGVKD. CDR3 length equals 13 residues. With V trimmed by 6 bases and J by 6 bases, 5 bases remained unmatched. This TCR was recovered from a middle-aged man who had recovered from COVID-19. This chain links TRBV10-3 with TRBJ1-1; TRBD1 aligns across 9 bases. Sequenced: peripheral blood. CDR3 in amino acids: CAISQDRGAEAFF. The DNA for the CDR3 is TGTGCCATCAGCCAAGACAGGGGGGCTGAAGCTTTCTTT.